This T cell receptor (beta chain) was sequenced for a study of CD8 T cells in Susac syndrome. Sequencing of TCR beta was carried out in blood CD8+ and CD4+ T cells. In the multiple sclerosis control group, patients were treatment-naive and had stable or active relapsing-remitting disease. Negative isolation was applied to CD8+ and CD4+ T cells, and FACS enrichment was applied to TEMRA cells. Trimming stripped 0 bases from V and 1 base from J, with 9 bases between. Germline V CDR1 and CDR2: DFQATT, SNEGSKA (reference sequence). The CDR3 spans 14 residues. It was with random hexamers that 0.5 to 1 ug RNA was reverse transcribed. The TCR beta CDR3 was amplified by immunoSEQ multiplex PCR across 54 Vbeta, 13 Jbeta. TCRdb ran MiXCR on the immunoSEQ multiplex PCR reads and lists one entry per CDR3 protein. The sample contains about 210,000 distinct CDR3 sequences, around 95% of which appear only once.

The chain couples TRBV20-1 to TRBJ1-2; D perhaps matches TRBD1 (5 bases). The sequenced material came from CD4+ T cells from PBMCs. The receptor's source is a human donor with multiple sclerosis. CDR3 amino acids: CSARDQGNNYGYTF. CDR3 DNA: TGCAGTGCTAGAGATCAGGGAAATAACTATGGCTACACCTTC.